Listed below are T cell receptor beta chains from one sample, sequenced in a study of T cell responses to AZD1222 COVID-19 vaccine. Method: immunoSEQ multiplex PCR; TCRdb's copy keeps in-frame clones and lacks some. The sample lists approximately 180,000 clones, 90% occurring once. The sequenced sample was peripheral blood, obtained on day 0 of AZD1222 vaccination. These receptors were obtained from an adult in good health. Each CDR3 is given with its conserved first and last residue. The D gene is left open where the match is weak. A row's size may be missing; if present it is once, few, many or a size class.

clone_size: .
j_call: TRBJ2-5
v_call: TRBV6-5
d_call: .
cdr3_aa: CASRRTSQETQYF
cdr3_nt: TGTGCCAGCAGAAGGACTTCCCAAGAGACCCAGTACTTC

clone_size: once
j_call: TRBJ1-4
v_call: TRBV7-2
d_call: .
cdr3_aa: CASSLGWDRDGNEKLFF
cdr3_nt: TGTGCCAGCAGCTTAGGCTGGGACCGGGACGGCAATGAAAAACTGTTTTTT

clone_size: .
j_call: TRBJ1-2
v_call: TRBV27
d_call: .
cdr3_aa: CASRKTGGGYGYTF
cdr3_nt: TGTGCCAGCAGAAAGACTGGGGGTGGGTATGGCTACACCTTC

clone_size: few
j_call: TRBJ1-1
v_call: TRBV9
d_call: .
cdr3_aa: CASSGLPRGPAEAFF
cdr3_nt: TGTGCCAGCAGCGGACTCCCACGGGGCCCCGCTGAAGCTTTCTTT

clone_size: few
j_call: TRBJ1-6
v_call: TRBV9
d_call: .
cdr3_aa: CASSVGGFDSPLHF
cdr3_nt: TGTGCCAGCAGCGTTGGGGGTTTTGATTCACCCCTCCACTTT

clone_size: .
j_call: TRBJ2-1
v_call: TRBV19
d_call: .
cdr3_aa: CASSYGLDEQFF
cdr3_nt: TGTGCCAGTAGTTACGGGCTGGATGAGCAGTTCTTC

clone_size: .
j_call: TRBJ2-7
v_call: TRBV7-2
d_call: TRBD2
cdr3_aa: CASSAGVLDEQYF
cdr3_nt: TGTGCCAGCAGCGCGGGGGTCCTTGACGAGCAGTACTTC

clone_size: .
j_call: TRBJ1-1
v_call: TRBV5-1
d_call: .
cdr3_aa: CASSAGKQMTEAFF
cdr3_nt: TGCGCCAGCAGCGCCGGAAAACAGATGACTGAAGCTTTCTTT

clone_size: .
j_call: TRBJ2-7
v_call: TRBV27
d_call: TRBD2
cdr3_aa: CASSLRAGPRNEQYF
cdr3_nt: TGTGCCAGCAGTTTACGAGCGGGACCTAGGAACGAGCAGTACTTC

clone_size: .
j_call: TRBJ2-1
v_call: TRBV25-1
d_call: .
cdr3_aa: CASSDEGHNEQFF
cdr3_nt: TGTGCCAGCAGTGATGAAGGGCATAATGAGCAGTTCTTC

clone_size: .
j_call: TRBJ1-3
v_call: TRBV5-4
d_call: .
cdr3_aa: CASSSEPSGNTIYF
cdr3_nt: TGTGCCAGCAGCTCCGAGCCCTCTGGAAACACCATATATTTT

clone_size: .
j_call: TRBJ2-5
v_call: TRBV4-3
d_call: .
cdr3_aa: CASSQAGLRGETQYF
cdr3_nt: TGCGCCAGCAGCCAAGCGGGCCTCAGGGGCGAGACCCAGTACTTC

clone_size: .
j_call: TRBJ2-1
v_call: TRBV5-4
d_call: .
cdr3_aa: CASFLRGGANEQFF
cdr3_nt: TGTGCCAGCTTCCTGAGGGGGGGGGCCAATGAGCAGTTCTTC

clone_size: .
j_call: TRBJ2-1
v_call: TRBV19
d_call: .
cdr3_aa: CARKEKRTNNEQFF
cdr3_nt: TGTGCCAGAAAAGAAAAACGGACGAACAATGAGCAGTTCTTC

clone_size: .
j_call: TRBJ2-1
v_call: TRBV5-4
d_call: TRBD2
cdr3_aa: CASSSRLAGGPNEQFF
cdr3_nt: TGTGCCAGCAGCTCCCGACTAGCGGGGGGGCCGAATGAGCAGTTCTTC

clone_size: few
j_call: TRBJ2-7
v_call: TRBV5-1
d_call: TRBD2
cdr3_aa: CASRPRIGGGYEQYF
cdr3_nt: TGCGCCAGCAGACCTAGAATCGGCGGGGGGTACGAGCAGTACTTC

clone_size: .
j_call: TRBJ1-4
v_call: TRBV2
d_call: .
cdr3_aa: CASSGDFNEKLFF
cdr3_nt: TGTGCCAGCAGTGGGGACTTTAATGAAAAACTGTTTTTT

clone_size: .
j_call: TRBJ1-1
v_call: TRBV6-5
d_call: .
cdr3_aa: CASSYSGSSGGAAFF
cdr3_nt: TGTGCCAGCAGTTACTCGGGGAGTTCGGGAGGTGCTGCTTTCTTT

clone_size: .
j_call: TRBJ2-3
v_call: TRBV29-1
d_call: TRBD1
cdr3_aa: CSVPGQARDTQYF
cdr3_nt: TGCAGCGTCCCTGGACAGGCCCGGGATACGCAGTATTTT

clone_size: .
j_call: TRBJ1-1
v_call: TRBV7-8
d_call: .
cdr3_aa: CASSLRGANFGEAFF
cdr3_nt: TGTGCCAGCAGCTTACGAGGGGCTAATTTCGGTGAAGCTTTCTTT

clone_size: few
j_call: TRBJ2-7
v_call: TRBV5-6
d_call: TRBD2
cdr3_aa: CASSWRLAGSSYEQYF
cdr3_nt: TGTGCCAGCAGCTGGCGACTAGCGGGGTCCTCCTACGAGCAGTACTTC

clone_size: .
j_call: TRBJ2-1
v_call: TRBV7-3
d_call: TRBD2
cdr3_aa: CASSLLAGKGGNEQFF
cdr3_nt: TGTGCCAGCAGCTTACTAGCGGGGAAGGGAGGGAATGAGCAGTTCTTC